This entry lists 2 T cell receptor beta chains sequenced from one sample in a study of patients and donors after allogeneic stem cell transplantation. TCRdb re-called the RT-PCR reads through MiXCR, storing one row per CDR3 protein. The profile shows some 880,000 distinct CDR3 sequences, over 15% of them singletons. The sequenced sample was blood, either unsorted or a sorted T cell fraction (not recorded which). These receptors came from a human donor who was either an allogeneic HSCT recipient or a stem cell or donor lymphocyte infusion donor (not recorded which). It is not recorded whose cells these are; they may come from a transplant donor.

The rearrangement uses TRBV6-2 or TRBV6-3 and TRBJ1-5, with 7 bases identical to TRBD1. The CDR3 length is 14 residues. V shed 6 bases, J shed 4 bases, and the junction held 6 bases outside the gene matches. Germline loops: CDR1 MNHEY, CDR2 SVGEGT. The CDR3 DNA is TGTGCCAGCAGGTGGACAGGACTAAATCAGCCCCAGCATTTT. Protein sequence: CASRWTGLNQPQHF.

This clonotype was seen only a few times. The chain joins TRBV12-3 or TRBV12-4 to TRBJ2-5, with TRBD1 identical over 8 bases. The CDR3 is 15 residues long. The trim removed 5 bases at V and 3 bases at J, leaving 8 bases unmatched. CDR3 nucleotides: TGTGCCAGCAGTGCCCTGGACAGGGCGAAAGAGACCCAGTACTTC. Translating gives CASSALDRAKETQYF.